These 27 T cell receptor beta chains originate from one sample sequenced in a study of blood T cell repertoires in COVID-19. Measured with immunoSEQ multiplex PCR; TCRdb has only the in-frame clones, and not every one. The data show roughly 40,000 clones, more than 90% seen once. The sample was peripheral blood. These receptors originate from a man aged 50-59 years with COVID-19, enrolled during active disease.

The chain joins TRBV3-1 (or the pseudogene TRBV3-2) to TRBJ2-2; 8 bases map to TRBD1. Germline trimming cut 7 bases from V and 7 bases from J; bases unmatched to any gene: 11. Germline-derived CDR1 and CDR2 are LGHDT and YNNKEL (reference sequence). This CDR3 has 15 residues. CDR3 nucleotides: TGTGCCAGCACTCCCGCGACAGGGGTTATCGGGGAGCTGTTTTTT. Translated, it gives CASTPATGVIGELFF.

The V gene is TRBV5-1, the J gene TRBJ1-1; TRBD1 is a possible D gene (5 bases). CDR3 length: 14 residues. Per the germline V gene, CDR1 is SGHRS and CDR2 is YFSETQ. Deletions cut 1 base from V and 3 bases from J, with 10 bases between. The CDR3 spells CASSLSLGDTEAFF. DNA of the CDR3: TGCGCCAGCAGCTTGTCCTTAGGGGACACTGAAGCTTTCTTT. The full variable domain, completed using reference TRBV5-1 and TRBJ1-1, is KAGVTQTPRYLIKTRGQQVTLSCSPISGHRSVSWYQQTPGQGLQFLFEYFSETQRNKGNFPGRFSGRQFSNSRSEMNVSTLELGDSALYLCASSLSLGDTEAFFGQGTRLTVV.

The chain carries TRBV5-4 and TRBJ2-1; 9 nucleotides agree with TRBD2. This CDR3 has 18 residues. V lost 4 bases, J lost 7 bases, and 18 bases stayed unmatched. Per the germline V gene, CDR1 is SGHNT and CDR2 is YYREEE (reference sequence). CDR3 loop: CASSPTSKPLAGSNEQFF. CDR3 DNA sequence: TGTGCCAGCAGCCCGACCTCAAAACCCCTAGCGGGAAGTAATGAGCAGTTCTTC.

The chain combines TRBV6-5 with TRBJ1-2; 9 bases line up with TRBD1. V was pared by 2 bases and J by 4 bases, with 2 bases of the junction left unmatched. The CDR3 is 14 amino acids. Germline V gene data show CDR1 as MNHEY and CDR2 as SVGAGI. The CDR3 region has the DNA TGTGCCAGCAGTTACGGACAGGGGTTCTATGGCTACACCTTC. Residues: CASSYGQGFYGYTF.

The J gene is TRBJ1-3, the V gene TRBV6-1, with 9 bases fitting TRBD1. Germline V CDR1 and CDR2: MNHNS, SASEGT. The V and J ends lost 1 base and 2 bases, in that order; junction bases with no gene match: 0. The CDR3 loop spans 15 amino acids. In nucleotides, the CDR3 is TGTGCCAGCAGTGAAGACAGGGGGCCTGGAAACACCATATATTTT. It is translated as CASSEDRGPGNTIYF.

The rearrangement uses TRBV5-1 and TRBJ2-5, with D uncertain. The CDR3 loop spans 14 amino acids. Looked up from germline, CDR1 is SGHRS and CDR2 is YFSETQ. The V and J ends lost 1 base and 2 bases respectively, with 9 bases between them. CDR3 nucleotide sequence: TGCGCCAGCAGCTTGTTCGGAGCACAAGAGACCCAGTACTTC. It yields the protein CASSLFGAQETQYF.

This chain joins TRBV27 and TRBJ1-1; possibly TRBD1 for D (6 bases). The CDR3 runs 14 residues. CDR1 is MNHEY and CDR2 is SMNVEV in the germline V gene (reference sequence). V gave up 2 bases and J gave up 4 bases, with 11 bases separating them. The CDR3 loop reads CASSLGGSGTEAFF. The CDR3 DNA is TGTGCCAGCAGTTTAGGGGGCTCGGGCACTGAAGCTTTCTTT.

This clone was recorded a few times. The chain has TRBV2 and TRBJ1-6; the match to TRBD1 covers 9 bases. The CDR3 covers 15 residues. Germline lookup yields CDR1 SNHLY and CDR2 FYNNEI. The trim removed 5 bases at V and 9 bases at J, leaving 8 bases unmatched. DNA for the CDR3: TGTGCCAGCAGTTCTCCGGGACAGGGCGTTTCACCCCTCCACTTT. It codes for CASSSPGQGVSPLHF. Full variable domain (missing parts from reference TRBV2 and TRBJ1-6): EPEVTQTPSHQVTQMGQEVILRCVPISNHLYFYWYRQILGQKVEFLVSFYNNEISEKSEIFDDQFSVERPDGSNFTLKIRSTKLEDSAMYFCASSSPGQGVSPLHFGNGTRLTVT.

CDR3 nucleotide sequence: TGTGCCAGCAGCGACCGAACTAGCGGGAGCATCTACGAGCAGTACTTC. Translated, it gives CASSDRTSGSIYEQYF. This sequence joins TRBV9 and TRBJ2-7; 11 bases line up with TRBD2. Germline assignment: CDR1 SGDLS and CDR2 YYNGEE. The CDR3 loop spans 16 amino acids. Losses at the gene ends were 3 bases for V and 3 bases for J; bases not matched to a gene: 8.

The V call is TRBV6-2 or TRBV6-3, the J call TRBJ2-1; tentatively, D is TRBD2 (6 bases). CDR1 is MNHEY, CDR2 SVGEGT, per germline. This CDR3 has 14 residues. V lost 0 bases and J lost 3, with 6 bases in between. The CDR3 DNA sequence: TGTGCCAGCAGTTACTCGACTAGCTACAATGAGCAGTTCTTC. Translation: CASSYSTSYNEQFF.

The chain recombines TRBV28 with TRBJ1-4, with D maybe TRBD1 (6 bases). CDR1 is MDHEN, CDR2 SYDVKM, per germline. The V end was cut by 5 bases, the J end by 7 bases, with 14 bases between. This CDR3 has 14 amino acids. Written as DNA, the CDR3 is TGTGCCAGCAGTACTCAGGGGAGCGGTGAAAAACTGTTTTTT. Translated, it gives CASSTQGSGEKLFF.

The chain joins TRBV11-2 to TRBJ2-7; D call uncertain. The CDR3 consists of 11 residues. Germline CDR1 and CDR2: SGHAT and FQNNGV. V lost 2 bases and J 7 bases, leaving 6 bases between the germline ends. The CDR3 nucleotides read TGTGCCAGCAGCTTACAGGTAGAGCAGTACTTC. This codes for CASSLQVEQYF.

The chain joins TRBV28 to TRBJ1-2, with D tentatively TRBD1 (5 bases). There are 15 residues in the CDR3. Trimming stripped 6 bases from V and 4 bases from J, with 18 bases between. From germline, CDR1 is MDHEN and CDR2 SYDVKM. The CDR3 region is CASSPRAGPLYGYTF. The CDR3 nucleotides read TGTGCCAGCAGCCCCCGGGCAGGGCCCCTCTATGGCTACACCTTC.

This chain joins TRBV11-2 and TRBJ1-3; no clear D. This CDR3 has 17 amino acids. Per germline, CDR1 SGHAT and CDR2 FQNNGV. The V and J ends lost 5 bases and 0 bases respectively, with 17 bases between them. In nucleotides, the CDR3 is TGTGCCAGCAGCCCGGGTCCTAACATCTTCTCTGGAAACACCATATATTTT. This codes for CASSPGPNIFSGNTIYF.

This rearrangement joins TRBV30 to TRBJ1-3; D is possibly TRBD1 (6 bases). This CDR3 region has 14 residues. The V end was cut by 1 base, the J end by 0 bases, with 7 bases between. Germline V CDR1 and CDR2: GTSNPN, SVGIG (reference sequence). Here the CDR3 reads CAWSEGDSGNTIYF. As DNA, the CDR3 is TGTGCCTGGAGTGAGGGGGACTCTGGAAACACCATATATTTT.

CDR3 protein: CAISPDRDYNSPLHF. CDR3 nucleotide sequence: TGTGCCATCAGCCCCGACAGAGACTATAATTCACCCCTCCACTTT. This chain links TRBV10-3 with TRBJ1-6; D possibly corresponds to TRBD1 (5 bases). This CDR3 comprises 15 residues. The V end lost 6 bases, the J end lost 3 bases, and 12 bases lay between the germline ends. Germline V gives CDR1 ENHRY, CDR2 SYGVKD.

This chain uses TRBV19 with TRBJ2-7, with D tentatively TRBD1 (5 bases). This CDR3 is built from 14 residues. Germline values: CDR1 LNHDA, CDR2 SQIVND (reference sequence). V was clipped by 3 bases and J by 0 bases, with 9 bases between them. The CDR3 region is CASSIGRDSYEQYF. The CDR3 DNA sequence: TGTGCCAGTAGTATCGGCAGGGACTCCTACGAGCAGTACTTC.

The genes are TRBV6-1 and TRBJ1-5; D gene ambiguous. The CDR3 contains 16 residues. Trimming shortened V by 4 bases and J by 0 bases, and 13 bases separated the two germline ends. Germline V gene data show CDR1 as MNHNS and CDR2 as SASEGT. Here the CDR3 DNA reads TGTGCCAGCAGTGGTCAATTCCAGGATAGCAATCAGCCCCAGCATTTT. Encoded protein: CASSGQFQDSNQPQHF.

The chain couples TRBV5-1 to TRBJ2-7, with a weak D call TRBD1 (5 bases). Germline V gives CDR1 SGHRS, CDR2 YFSETQ. The CDR3 length is 13 residues. Between the trimmed V and J ends, which lost 1 base and 0 bases, there was a span of 5 bases. The CDR3 loop is CASSLQGSYEQYF. CDR3 in DNA: TGCGCCAGCAGCTTGCAGGGCTCCTACGAGCAGTACTTC.

CDR3 amino acids: CASSPLAVNTEAFF. The CDR3, as DNA: TGTGCCAGCTCCCCCCTGGCAGTTAACACTGAAGCTTTCTTT. V usage is TRBV25-1 and J usage is TRBJ1-1, with unresolved D. Germline CDR1 is MGHDK and CDR2 is SYGVNS. The germline V and J ends were trimmed by 8 bases and 2 bases, with 15 bases remaining between them. The CDR3 length is 14 residues. Together with reference TRBV25-1 and TRBJ1-1, the CDR3 gives the full variable domain: EADIYQTPRYLVIGTGKKITLECSQTMGHDKMYWYQQDPGMELHLIHYSYGVNSTEKGDLSSESTVSRIRTEHFPLTLESARPSHTSQYLCASSPLAVNTEAFFGQGTRLTVV.

This clone was counted once. The J gene is TRBJ2-2, the V gene TRBV5-6; TRBD2 matches at 7 bases. V gave up 4 bases and J gave up 2 bases; unmatched junction bases: 8. The CDR3 totals 16 residues. Germline V gene lookup returns CDR1 SGHDT and CDR2 YYEEEE. The CDR3 nucleotides are TGTGCCAGCAGCCCTCGGGACTATATCAACACCGGGGAGCTGTTTTTT. Translating gives CASSPRDYINTGELFF.

The chain uses TRBV7-3 and TRBJ1-1; a possible D gene is TRBD1 (6 bases). In germline, CDR1 is SGHTA, CDR2 FQGTGA. V gave up 3 bases and J gave up 1 base, with 9 bases separating them. The CDR3 length is 14 residues. The CDR3 DNA sequence: TGTGCCAGCAGCTTCGTAGGGGGGAACACTGAAGCTTTCTTT. Amino acids: CASSFVGGNTEAFF.

V gene TRBV6-5 combines with J gene TRBJ1-1; D possibly corresponds to TRBD1 (6 bases). Trimming stripped 4 bases from V and 1 base from J, with 16 bases between. The CDR3 contains 16 residues. Germline V gene lookup returns CDR1 MNHEY and CDR2 SVGAGI. CDR3 loop: CASSSGKGHQNTEAFF. The CDR3 DNA sequence: TGTGCCAGCAGTTCTGGAAAGGGACACCAGAACACTGAAGCTTTCTTT.

The rearrangement joins TRBV27 to TRBJ1-6; 7 nucleotides agree with TRBD1. The CDR3 has 14 amino acids. The trim removed 8 bases at V and 10 bases at J, leaving 11 bases unmatched. In germline, CDR1 is MNHEY, CDR2 SMNVEV (reference sequence). CDR3 DNA: TGTGCCAGCTCATCGACAGGGTTTGGGTCACCCCTCCACTTT. Amino acids: CASSSTGFGSPLHF.

The rearrangement links TRBV28 to TRBJ1-1; D unresolved. The CDR3 loop spans 12 amino acids. The V and J ends lost 2 bases and 7 bases respectively, with 8 bases between them. Germline loops: CDR1 MDHEN, CDR2 SYDVKM. The CDR3 loop is CASSLRRDEAFF. CDR3 in DNA: TGTGCCAGCAGTTTACGCCGGGATGAAGCTTTCTTT. Looking up the rest from reference TRBV28 and TRBJ1-1 gives the full variable domain: DVKVTQSSRYLVKRTGEKVFLECVQDMDHENMFWYRQDPGLGLRLIYFSYDVKMKEKGDIPEGYSVSREKKERFSLILESASTNQTSMYLCASSLRRDEAFFGQGTRLTVV.

The chain combines TRBV18 with TRBJ2-3; 10 nucleotides align to TRBD2. Germline trimming cut 4 bases from V and 1 base from J; bases unmatched to any gene: 5. The CDR3 sequence is 16 residues long. Germline loops: CDR1 KGHSH, CDR2 LQKENI. This CDR3 reads CASSLLAGLGTDTQYF. The DNA for the CDR3 is TGTGCCAGCTCACTACTAGCGGGATTGGGCACAGATACGCAGTATTTT.

This sequence joins TRBV19 and TRBJ2-1, with D tentatively TRBD2 (5 bases). The CDR3 is 15 residues long. Germline V gene sequence: CDR1 LNHDA, CDR2 SQIVND (reference sequence). V shed 3 bases and J shed 6 bases, with 15 bases lying between them. This CDR3 is CASSIREVPGNEQFF. As DNA, the CDR3 is TGTGCCAGTAGTATCCGGGAAGTCCCAGGCAATGAGCAGTTCTTC.